Each of the 6 T cell receptor beta chains below was sequenced from the same sample in a study of cytomegalovirus exposure and HLA in healthy donors. Researchers ran the PCR with 60 Vbeta and 13 Jbeta primers. Produced via immunoSEQ multiplex PCR; TCRdb's table is partial and in-frame only. This sample carries about 150,000 clones, 78% of them seen once, and the ten largest clones take about 13%. Sequenced material: PBMCs. All receptors come from a woman in her forties or fifties in good health and CMV-seropositive.

In its sample, this clone was seen a few times. The rearrangement joins TRBV2 to TRBJ2-2; D may be TRBD2 (5 bases). This CDR3 contains 15 residues. The germline gives CDR1 SNHLY, CDR2 FYNNEI. V was trimmed by 6 bases and J by 4 bases, leaving 15 bases between them. CDR3 nucleotides: TGTGCCAGCAGCAATGAGGGCTTGAGCACCGGGGAGCTGTTTTTT. It translates to CASSNEGLSTGELFF.

V usage is TRBV19 and J usage is TRBJ2-7; TRBD1 aligns across 8 bases. The CDR3 extends over 14 amino acids. The germline CDR1 and CDR2 sequences are LNHDA and SQIVND (reference sequence). V gave up 3 bases and J gave up 4 bases; unmatched junction bases: 5. DNA for the CDR3: TGTGCCAGTAGTATTGGGGACAGGTTATACGAGCAGTACTTC. This gives the protein CASSIGDRLYEQYF.

V gene TRBV5-5 combines with J gene TRBJ2-5, with a possible D match to TRBD1 (6 bases). This CDR3 has 14 amino acids. The V gene's germline CDR1 is SGHKS and CDR2 YYEKEE (reference sequence). Trimming cost V 4 bases and J 4 bases, with 14 bases left between them. In DNA form, the CDR3 reads TGTGCCAGCAGCCCGACAGGTTCAACAGAGACCCAGTACTTC. This translates into CASSPTGSTETQYF.

A single count supports this clone. This CDR3 is CASSPPTGGAYNEQFF. The CDR3 region has the DNA TGCGCCAGCAGCCCACCAACGGGGGGAGCCTACAATGAGCAGTTCTTC. The chain employs TRBV4-1 and TRBJ2-1; 7 nucleotides align to TRBD2. The germline V gene encodes CDR1 MGHRA and CDR2 YSYEKL. This CDR3 has 16 amino acids. V lost 4 bases to trimming and J lost 2 bases; unmatched junction nucleotides: 8.

V usage is TRBV10-1 and J usage is TRBJ2-3; D uncertain. Germline CDR1 reads WNHNN; CDR2 reads SYGVQD (reference sequence). This CDR3 comprises 11 residues. The V end lost 4 bases, the J end lost 8 bases, and 7 bases lay between the germline ends. The CDR3 region is CASSGGVTQYF. The CDR3 DNA sequence: TGCGCCAGCAGTGGTGGAGTTACGCAGTATTTT.

This clone appeared once. The J gene is TRBJ1-5, the V gene TRBV19; tentatively, D is TRBD1 (6 bases). CDR1 LNHDA and CDR2 SQIVND come from the germline V gene (reference sequence). With 8 bases removed from V and 2 bases from J, the gap between germline ends came to 13 bases. There are 14 residues in the CDR3. The CDR3 nucleotides are TGTGCCAGTGGGACAACCTTTGGCAATCAGCCCCAGCATTTT. Its protein product is CASGTTFGNQPQHF.